This T cell receptor (beta chain) originates from a study of identical twins. A template switching step contributed a universal primer site, while unique molecular identifiers were present in the cDNA. TCRdb re-called the 5' RACE reads with MiXCR, one entry per CDR3 protein. The data show 240,000 or so distinct CDR3 sequences, about 7% seen once. Germline loops: CDR1 SGHAT, CDR2 FQNNGV. This CDR3 is built from 15 residues. This clonotype occurred many times. Its antigen is currently unknown. Its ends do not fully match the called genes, so a read error is possible. Whole-study findings and limits: Twins shared out-of-frame alpha sequences with excess low generation probability. Zero-insertion analyses could be partly confounded by invariant MAIT and iNKT cells.

The same sample was also used in a study of yellow fever vaccine responses in identical twins. That report adds: Twins showed a vaccine T cell response that reportedly seemed partly convergent, partly personalized.

The clonotype was recovered from a young woman in good health. The chain couples TRBV11-2 to TRBJ2-1; TRBD2 aligns across 10 bases. The sequenced sample was memory (CD45RO+) T cells sorted from blood. The CDR3 protein is CASSLGLAVNNEQFF. The CDR3 DNA follows: TGCGCCAGCAGCCTTGGACTAGCGGTAAACAATGAGCAGTTCTTC.